A single sample gave rise to the 25 T cell receptor beta chains below, sequenced in a study of CD8 T cells in ankylosing spondylitis. TCRdb ran MiXCR on the 5' RACE reads and lists one entry per CDR3 protein. This sample yields about 150,000 distinct CDR3 sequences, of which under 45% are seen a single time; about 16% belongs to the top ten. Source material: synovial fluid, either unsorted or a sorted T cell fraction (not recorded which). The receptor source for this set is a male donor with ankylosing spondylitis.

This clonotype is classed as medium-sized. The chain is built from TRBV9 and TRBJ2-7, with 7 bases that match TRBD2. Unmatched junction bases numbered 10, after V lost 4 bases and J lost 3 bases. The length of the CDR3 is 15 residues. CDR1 and CDR2 from the germline V gene are SGDLS and YYNGEE. CDR3 DNA: TGTGCCAGCAGCATCAGCGGGGAGGGTTACTACGAGCAGTACTTC. Translated, it gives CASSISGEGYYEQYF.

In its sample, this clonotype was seen a few times. The gene calls are TRBV18 and TRBJ1-1; TRBD1 is a possible D gene (5 bases). V gave up 4 bases and J gave up 13 bases, with 16 bases separating them. The CDR3 contains 12 residues. From germline, CDR1 is KGHSH and CDR2 LQKENI. The CDR3 here is CASSQPFQGVFF. The CDR3 region has the DNA TGTGCCAGCTCACAGCCTTTTCAAGGGGTTTTCTTT.

This clonotype was counted only a few times. This chain joins TRBV20-1 and TRBJ2-3; 8 bases map to TRBD1. The CDR3 covers 15 residues. CDR1 is DFQATT, CDR2 SNEGSKA, per germline (reference sequence). Trimming removed 3 bases from V and 2 bases from J; junction bases left unmatched: 7. CDR3: CSARDRALYTDTQYF. The CDR3 bases are TGCAGTGCTAGGGACAGGGCCCTTTACACAGATACGCAGTATTTT.

A remark on this clonotype: This sequence may be a read error, since a much larger clone differs from it by one base. The V and J genes are TRBV20-1 and TRBJ2-2; D is unresolved. V was trimmed by 6 bases and J by 6 bases, leaving 14 bases between them. The germline gives CDR1 DFQATT, CDR2 SNEGSKA (reference sequence). The CDR3 length is 13 residues. The CDR3 loop is CSAPSRNSGELFF. Written as DNA, the CDR3 is TGCAGTGCGCCAAGCCGAAACTCCGGGGAGCTGTTTTTT.

This clonotype was seen only a few times. The chain uses TRBV12-3 or TRBV12-4 and TRBJ2-7; 7 bases line up with TRBD1. The CDR3 runs 16 residues. J lost 1 base, V lost 5 bases, and 11 bases had no gene match. The CDR3 region is CASSEGNRGLSYEQYF. CDR3 DNA sequence: TGTGCCAGCAGTGAAGGGAACAGGGGATTATCCTACGAGCAGTACTTC.

J is TRBJ2-7 and V is TRBV10-3; weak D call: TRBD2 (5 bases). Germline lookup yields CDR1 ENHRY and CDR2 SYGVKD. V lost 4 bases and J 3 bases, leaving 25 bases between the germline ends. This CDR3 comprises 18 residues. CDR3: CAISGILAWRPRFYEQYF. The CDR3 region has the DNA TGTGCCATCAGTGGAATCCTAGCCTGGCGACCTCGATTCTACGAGCAGTACTTC.

The sample holds a few counts of this clonotype. The V and J genes are TRBV13 and TRBJ2-3; 7 bases are a match to TRBD1. The J segment lost 4 bases and the V segment lost 0 bases, leaving 7 bases of the junction unmatched. This CDR3 region has 16 residues. The V gene's germline CDR1 is PRHDT and CDR2 FYEKMQ (reference sequence). The CDR3 here is CASSLGSRGIADTQYF. DNA for the CDR3: TGTGCCAGCAGCTTAGGTTCCAGGGGGATTGCAGATACGCAGTATTTT.

The chain combines TRBV12-3 or TRBV12-4 with TRBJ2-1; D remains ambiguous. Trimming stripped 6 bases from V and 0 bases from J, with 15 bases between. This CDR3 has 16 amino acids. In nucleotides, the CDR3 is TGTGCCAGCAGCCCCCAACCTCCCGGCTCCTACAATGAGCAGTTCTTC. Protein sequence: CASSPQPPGSYNEQFF.

The CDR3 region has the DNA TGCGCCAGCAGTAGCGGTCTTTTCTACGAGCAGTACTTC. Residues: CASSSGLFYEQYF. V and J are TRBV5-1 and TRBJ2-7; possibly TRBD2 for D (6 bases). V lost 5 bases to trimming and J lost 3 bases, with 12 bases between them. CDR3 length: 13 amino acids. Germline assignment: CDR1 SGHRS and CDR2 YFSETQ.

This chain uses TRBV4-1 with TRBJ1-1, with D unresolved. There are 15 residues in the CDR3. Per germline, CDR1 MGHRA and CDR2 YSYEKL. V was clipped by 0 bases and J by 6 bases, with 14 bases between them. The CDR3 region has the DNA TGCGCCAGCAGCCAAGATCCTCTGGCGGCATCTGAAGCTTTCTTT. Amino acids: CASSQDPLAASEAFF.

The V gene is TRBV7-4, the J gene TRBJ2-6; a weak D match, TRBD2 (6 bases). Looked up from germline, CDR1 is SGHVT and CDR2 is SQSDAQ. The V end was cut by 5 bases, the J end by 0 bases, with 17 bases between. This CDR3 region has 18 residues. CDR3 region: CASSPVRRGTSGANVLTF. DNA of the CDR3: TGTGCCAGCAGCCCTGTCCGTCGGGGGACCTCTGGGGCCAACGTCCTGACTTTC.

This clonotype was observed a few times. The rearrangement joins TRBV15 to TRBJ1-1, with a possible D match to TRBD1 (5 bases). CDR1 LNHNV and CDR2 YYDKDF come from the germline V gene (reference sequence). The CDR3 contains 13 residues. Trimming left V 7 bases short and J 3 bases short, with 12 bases between. CDR3 coding DNA: TGTGCCACCACGCGGGACCCATACACTGAAGCTTTCTTT. Translating gives CATTRDPYTEAFF.

In its sample, this clonotype was seen a few times. The rearrangement links TRBV20-1 to TRBJ1-1; D not resolved. V was clipped by 7 bases and J by 0 bases, with 9 bases between them. Germline CDR1 DFQATT, CDR2 SNEGSKA (reference sequence). The CDR3 sequence is 12 residues long. CDR3 in amino acids: CSGQGLNTEAFF. The CDR3 DNA sequence: TGCAGTGGACAAGGACTGAACACTGAAGCTTTCTTT.

This rearrangement joins TRBV18 to TRBJ1-1, with D unresolved. The CDR3 runs 14 residues. Per germline, CDR1 KGHSH and CDR2 LQKENI. Deletions cut 3 bases from V and 5 bases from J, with 13 bases between. CDR3 nucleotides: TGTGCCAGCTCACCCGGGCCCCATTGGACTGAAGCTTTCTTT. Translated, it gives CASSPGPHWTEAFF.

This clonotype has just one count. V gene TRBV7-6 combines with J gene TRBJ2-7, with 8 bases that match TRBD1. J gave up 12 bases and V 3 bases, and 13 bases lay outside the gene matches. Looked up from germline, CDR1 is SGHVS and CDR2 is FNYEAQ. This CDR3 is 14 amino acids long. CDR3: CASSFRGRGLRRYF. The CDR3 region has the DNA TGTGCCAGCAGCTTCCGCGGCAGGGGGCTCCGAAGGTACTTC.

The chain is built from TRBV18 and TRBJ1-1; 8 bases fit TRBD1. This CDR3 comprises 14 residues. The trim removed 5 bases at V and 8 bases at J, leaving 10 bases unmatched. In germline, CDR1 is KGHSH, CDR2 LQKENI. The DNA for the CDR3 is TGTGCCAGCTCAGTCCTCAGGGGGCGCGGAGAAGCTTTCTTT. Its translation: CASSVLRGRGEAFF.

This chain uses TRBV7-9 with TRBJ1-2; D remains unclear. The CDR3 spans 13 residues. V was clipped by 2 bases and J by 2 bases, with 6 bases between them. Germline loops: CDR1 SEHNR, CDR2 FQNEAQ (reference sequence). Here the CDR3 reads CASSLFTNYGYTF. In DNA form, the CDR3 reads TGTGCCAGCAGCTTATTCACAAACTATGGCTACACCTTC.

CDR3 nucleotide sequence: TGTGCCAGCAGCCTTCCCCTTCTAGCCAAAAACATTCAGTACTTC. This translates into CASSLPLLAKNIQYF. The V gene is TRBV14, the J gene TRBJ2-4; D not resolved. This CDR3 contains 15 residues. Germline V gene data show CDR1 as SGHDN and CDR2 as FVKESK. V lost 4 bases and J 0 bases, leaving 10 bases between the germline ends. Together with reference TRBV14 and TRBJ2-4, the CDR3 gives the full variable domain: EAGVTQFPSHSVIEKGQTVTLRCDPISGHDNLYWYRRVMGKEIKFLLHFVKESKQDESGMPNNRFLAERTGGTYSTLKVQPAELEDSGVYFCASSLPLLAKNIQYFGAGTRLSVL.

This clonotype has ten or more counts. The chain carries TRBV29-1 and TRBJ2-3; 7 bases fit TRBD2. The V segment lost 8 bases and the J segment 2 bases; nucleotides outside the gene matches: 10. The germline CDR1 and CDR2 sequences are SQVTM and ANQGSEA. This CDR3 has 14 residues. The CDR3 bases are TGCAGCTTTTGGAAGCGGGGCGACACAGATACGCAGTATTTT. The encoded protein is CSFWKRGDTDTQYF.

This clonotype was detected ten times or more. The chain carries TRBV7-9 and TRBJ2-7, with D tentatively TRBD1 or TRBD2 (7 bases each). The V end was cut by 1 base, the J end by 1 base, with 14 bases between. Germline V gives CDR1 SEHNR, CDR2 FQNEAQ (reference sequence). CDR3 length equals 16 residues. The CDR3 protein is CASSLGGGGPSYEQYF. DNA of the CDR3: TGTGCCAGCAGCTTAGGGGGAGGGGGCCCTTCCTACGAGCAGTACTTC.

This clonotype has only a few counts. V gene TRBV5-1 combines with J gene TRBJ1-5, with 7 bases fitting TRBD1. The CDR3 extends over 13 amino acids. Germline V lookup: CDR1 SGHRS, CDR2 YFSETQ. The V gene end was trimmed by 5 bases and the J gene end by 6 bases; junction bases not matched to a gene: 5. This CDR3 reads CASRGDSGQPQHF. In DNA, the CDR3 is TGCGCCAGCAGGGGGGACAGTGGTCAGCCCCAGCATTTT.

This clonotype was seen a few times. This chain uses TRBV20-1 with TRBJ1-5; D gene unclear. Germline V lookup: CDR1 DFQATT, CDR2 SNEGSKA (reference sequence). V was shortened by 3 bases and J by 0 bases, with 9 bases between the two germline ends. This CDR3 contains 14 residues. CDR3 bases: TGCAGTGCTAGGGGAGAAACTAGCAATCAGCCCCAGCATTTT. Amino acids: CSARGETSNQPQHF.

The J gene is TRBJ2-3, the V gene TRBV7-6, with unresolved D. The ends were cut back, 1 base at V and 0 bases at J, with 8 bases in the middle. The CDR3 spans 15 residues. Germline V gene data show CDR1 as SGHVS and CDR2 as FNYEAQ. In DNA, the CDR3 is TGTGCCAGCAGCTTAGTACAGAGTAGCACAGATACGCAGTATTTT. Its translation: CASSLVQSSTDTQYF.

The chain has TRBV29-1 and TRBJ2-2; perhaps D is TRBD1 or TRBD2 (7 bases each). Between the trimmed V and J ends, which lost 0 bases and 8 bases, there was a span of 19 bases. The length of the CDR3 is 16 residues. CDR1 and CDR2 from the germline V gene are SQVTM and ANQGSEA. CDR3 in DNA: TGCAGCGTTGAAGATCCGGGGGGACAGTCGGTAGGGGAGCTGTTTTTT. Its protein product is CSVEDPGGQSVGELFF.

This clonotype was counted at least ten times. DNA for the CDR3: TGTGCCAGCAGCCCCGGGGTGGGCGGGAGACCATCCTACGAGCAGTACTTC. Its translation is CASSPGVGGRPSYEQYF. The genes are TRBV9 and TRBJ2-7, with 7 bases matching TRBD2. The CDR3 loop spans 17 amino acids. From germline, CDR1 is SGDLS and CDR2 YYNGEE. Trimming removed 4 bases from V and 1 base from J; junction bases left unmatched: 14.